What follows is one T cell receptor (beta chain) and its context. The antigen is unknown. This entry comes from a study of T cell responses to AZD1222 COVID-19 vaccine. The repertoire was sequenced with immunoSEQ multiplex PCR; TCRdb's copy has only in-frame clones and lacks some. This table has fewer than 180,000 clones, roughly 94% appearing once. Study-level findings and limits: Baseline serostatus was positive in only a handful of AZD1222 recipients. Mostly white British, mostly female donors; authors suggested clonal diversity may be underestimated. Spike-specific TCRs gained breadth and depth after people received two AZD1222 doses.

This sequence was found in an adult in good health. Sequences were derived from peripheral blood, sampled on day 0 of AZD1222 vaccination.

CDR3 amino acids: CASSPGGSYTGELFF. DNA of the CDR3: TGTGCCAGCAGTCCGGGGGGAAGCTACACCGGGGAGCTGTTTTTT. The chain combines TRBV9 with TRBJ2-2; 7 bases map to TRBD2. J gave up 3 bases and V 5 bases, and 7 bases lay outside the gene matches. The germline V gene has CDR1 SGDLS and CDR2 YYNGEE. The CDR3 spans 15 residues.